The 16 T cell receptor beta chains in this list originate from one sample, sequenced in a study of persistence of HIV-infected CD4 T cells. Cells were stimulated with overlapping HIV-1 Gag 15-mer peptides. Sorted nonresponding memory CD4+ T cells were CD40L-negative, CD69-negative, CD45RO-high. No antigens are known for them. The libraries were made with immunoSEQ version 4 in survey mode. TCRdb's table, derived via immunoSEQ multiplex PCR, lists solely in-frame clones and lacks some. The table lists just under 65,000 clones, about 77% of them singletons. The input for sequencing was CD4+ T cells sorted from PBMCs after roughly 18-hour stimulation, taken from a patient who received antiretroviral therapy. The receptors derive from an adult man with HIV who was CMV-seropositive.

The gene calls are TRBV7-9 and TRBJ1-4; TRBD1 aligns across 7 bases. Germline V CDR1 and CDR2: SEHNR, FQNEAQ (reference sequence). This CDR3 spans 14 amino acids. After removal of 5 bases from V and 4 bases from J, the junction contained 4 bases not matched to a gene. This CDR3 is CASSGDSLNEKLFF. The CDR3 DNA follows: TGTGCCAGCAGCGGGGACAGCCTTAATGAAAAACTGTTTTTT.

The rearrangement uses TRBV19 and TRBJ1-2, with D perhaps TRBD1 (6 bases). This CDR3 has 14 amino acids. The germline V gene encodes CDR1 LNHDA and CDR2 SQIVND (reference sequence). V was shortened by 5 bases and J by 4 bases, with 14 bases between the two germline ends. The CDR3 reads CASSVGGASYGYTF. CDR3 sequence (DNA): TGTGCCAGTAGTGTCGGGGGGGCCAGCTATGGCTACACCTTC.

This clone showed up just a few times. The chain's CDR3 is CASSLAGPSYEQYF. The CDR3 DNA reads as TGTGCCAGCAGCTTGGCAGGGCCCTCCTACGAGCAGTACTTC. The chain has TRBV5-4 and TRBJ2-7, with D perhaps TRBD1 (5 bases). The CDR3 contains 14 residues. The V and J ends lost 0 bases and 0 bases respectively, with 7 bases between them. Germline loops: CDR1 SGHNT, CDR2 YYREEE (reference sequence).

The rearrangement uses TRBV27 and TRBJ2-7; no reliable D call. The CDR3 has 13 amino acids. Trimming left V 7 bases short and J 5 bases short, with 15 bases between. Germline V gene data show CDR1 as MNHEY and CDR2 as SMNVEV (reference sequence). DNA of the CDR3: TGTGCCAGCACCTCAATTACGAGCAACGAGCAGTACTTC. Translating gives CASTSITSNEQYF.

This clone has just one count. This sequence joins TRBV9 and TRBJ2-5, with D perhaps given as TRBD1 or TRBD2 (5 bases each). CDR3 length: 15 amino acids. The ends were cut back, 0 bases at V and 5 bases at J, with 14 bases in the middle. In germline, CDR1 is SGDLS, CDR2 YYNGEE. CDR3: CASSVDGAPGETQYF. The CDR3 nucleotides read TGTGCCAGCAGCGTAGACGGGGCCCCGGGGGAGACCCAGTACTTC.

This clone was observed a few times. The DNA of the CDR3 is TGCGCCAGCAGCTTAACAGGGGGCTACAATCAGCCCCAGCATTTT. Amino acids: CASSLTGGYNQPQHF. V is TRBV5-1 and J is TRBJ1-5; 9 positions agree with TRBD1. The germline gives CDR1 SGHRS, CDR2 YFSETQ. Trimming at V came to 2 bases and at J to 3 bases, leaving 3 bases not matched to a gene. The CDR3 runs 15 residues. Complete variable domain (other parts from reference TRBV5-1 and TRBJ1-5): KAGVTQTPRYLIKTRGQQVTLSCSPISGHRSVSWYQQTPGQGLQFLFEYFSETQRNKGNFPGRFSGRQFSNSRSEMNVSTLELGDSALYLCASSLTGGYNQPQHFGDGTRLSIL.

V and J are TRBV10-1 and TRBJ1-1; tentative D call: TRBD1 (5 bases). V lost 3 bases, J lost 5 bases, and 16 bases lay in between. The V gene's germline CDR1 is WNHNN and CDR2 SYGVQD (reference sequence). The CDR3 covers 15 residues. The CDR3 loop reads CASSDGQGGKTEAFF. The CDR3 DNA reads as TGCGCCAGCAGTGATGGGCAGGGCGGGAAGACTGAAGCTTTCTTT.

The chain joins TRBV7-8 to TRBJ2-7; D is unclear. V was pared by 5 bases and J by 2 bases, with 16 bases between. Germline CDR1 is SGHVS and CDR2 is FQNEAQ. The CDR3 extends over 15 amino acids. CDR3 nucleotide sequence: TGTGCCAGCAGCCCAAGGGCATTCCTAACCTACGAGCAGTACTTC. The encoded protein is CASSPRAFLTYEQYF.

This clone is termed medium-sized (0.01 to 0.1%). The rearrangement links TRBV7-2 to TRBJ2-1, with a possible D match to TRBD2 (6 bases). This CDR3 spans 19 amino acids. V shed 1 base and J shed 0 bases, with 19 bases lying between them. Germline V lookup: CDR1 SGHTA, CDR2 FQGNSA. The CDR3: CASSLVGAGFSPSYNEQFF. In DNA, the CDR3 is TGTGCCAGCAGCTTAGTGGGAGCGGGCTTTTCCCCCTCCTACAATGAGCAGTTCTTC.

The chain combines TRBV27 with TRBJ1-3; D is undetermined. The V end lost 5 bases, the J end lost 5 bases, and 7 bases lay between the germline ends. Germline V gene lookup returns CDR1 MNHEY and CDR2 SMNVEV (reference sequence). The length of the CDR3 is 12 residues. The CDR3 DNA reads as TGTGCCAGCAGTCTCAATAGAAACACCATATATTTT. Translating it yields CASSLNRNTIYF.

The chain employs TRBV2 and TRBJ1-2; 9 nucleotides match TRBD1. Germline trimming cut 6 bases from V and 5 bases from J; bases unmatched to any gene: 7. CDR1 and CDR2 from the germline V gene are SNHLY and FYNNEI. CDR3 length: 14 residues. CDR3 region: CASSSQGARYGYTF. The CDR3 region has the DNA TGTGCCAGCAGCTCACAGGGGGCGCGGTATGGCTACACCTTC.

The rearrangement uses TRBV6-5 and TRBJ1-4; 9 bases match TRBD1. This CDR3 is 15 amino acids long. V shed 0 bases and J 6 bases; nucleotides not matched to a gene: 2. The germline CDR1 and CDR2 sequences are MNHEY and SVGAGI. As DNA, the CDR3 is TGTGCCAGCAGTTACTCTGGGACAGGGTATGAAAAACTGTTTTTT. Residues: CASSYSGTGYEKLFF.

The chain uses TRBV18 and TRBJ1-1; D remains ambiguous. V lost 3 bases and J lost 6, with 20 bases in between. CDR1 KGHSH and CDR2 LQKENI come from the germline V gene. The CDR3 loop spans 16 amino acids. CDR3 DNA sequence: TGTGCCAGCTCACCGTCTATGGGCAGACGCAACGCTGAAGCTTTCTTT. Translated: CASSPSMGRRNAEAFF.

The chain uses TRBV19 and TRBJ1-2, with D hard to call. The V and J ends lost 4 bases and 4 bases respectively, with 13 bases between them. Germline loops: CDR1 LNHDA, CDR2 SQIVND (reference sequence). The CDR3 has 14 residues. This CDR3 reads CASSRPGAAYGYTF. The CDR3 region has the DNA TGTGCCAGTAGTAGGCCGGGCGCGGCCTATGGCTACACCTTC.

The chain has TRBV5-6 and TRBJ1-2; possible D gene TRBD1, 6 bases. Germline V CDR1 and CDR2: SGHDT, YYEEEE. Trimming removed 2 bases from V and 4 bases from J, with 15 bases in between. This CDR3 comprises 15 residues. The CDR3, as DNA: TGTGCCAGCAGCTTTCGGGGGCACGGGGGCTATGGCTACACCTTC. Translation gives CASSFRGHGGYGYTF.

This rearrangement joins TRBV6-2 or TRBV6-3 to TRBJ1-5, with 10 bases matching TRBD1. The germline gives CDR1 MNHEY, CDR2 SVGEGT. The V and J ends lost 2 bases and 4 bases, in that order; junction bases with no gene match: 2. The CDR3 is 15 residues long. The CDR3 nucleotides are TGTGCCAGCAGTTACGGGGGACAGGGGAATCAGCCCCAGCATTTT. It is translated as CASSYGGQGNQPQHF.